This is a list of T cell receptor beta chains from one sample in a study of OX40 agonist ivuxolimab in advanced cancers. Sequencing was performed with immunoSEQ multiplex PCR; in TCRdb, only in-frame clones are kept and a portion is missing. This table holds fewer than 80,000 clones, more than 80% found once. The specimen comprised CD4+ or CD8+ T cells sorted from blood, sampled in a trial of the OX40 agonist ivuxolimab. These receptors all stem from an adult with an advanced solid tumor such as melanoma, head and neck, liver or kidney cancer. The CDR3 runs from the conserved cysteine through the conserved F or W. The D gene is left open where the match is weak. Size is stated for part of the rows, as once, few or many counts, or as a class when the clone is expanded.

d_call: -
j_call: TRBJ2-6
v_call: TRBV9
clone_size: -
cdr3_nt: TGTGCCAGCAGCGTTGAGGGGCATGGGGCCAACGTCCTGACTTTC
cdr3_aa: CASSVEGHGANVLTF

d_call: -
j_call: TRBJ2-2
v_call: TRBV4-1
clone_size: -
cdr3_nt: TGCGCCAGCAGCTATAATGAATGGATTGACACTTTCACCGGGGAGCTGTTTTTT
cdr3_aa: CASSYNEWIDTFTGELFF

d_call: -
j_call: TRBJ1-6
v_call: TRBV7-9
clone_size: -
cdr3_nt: TGTGCCAGCAGCTTAGTAACCGGGACAAATTCACCCCTCCACTTT
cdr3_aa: CASSLVTGTNSPLHF

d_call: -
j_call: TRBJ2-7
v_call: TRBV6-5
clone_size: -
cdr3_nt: TGTGCCAGCAGTTACTTCCAGGGCAAAGTCTACGAGCAGTACTTC
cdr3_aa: CASSYFQGKVYEQYF

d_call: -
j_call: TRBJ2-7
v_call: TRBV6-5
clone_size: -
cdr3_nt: TGTGCCAGCAGCGAGGGGGGGGAGGCCTACGAGCAGTACTTC
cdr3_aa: CASSEGGEAYEQYF

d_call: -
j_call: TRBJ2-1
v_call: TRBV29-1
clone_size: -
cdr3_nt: TGCAGCGTTGATTTGGACTACAATGAGCAGTTCTTC
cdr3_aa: CSVDLDYNEQFF

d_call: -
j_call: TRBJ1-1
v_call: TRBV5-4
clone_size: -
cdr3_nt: TGTGCCAGCAGCTTGGGTGGGAACACTGAAGCTTTCTTT
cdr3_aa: CASSLGGNTEAFF

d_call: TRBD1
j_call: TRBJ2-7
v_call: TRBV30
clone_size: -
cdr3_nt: TGTGCCTGGAGTGCCCAGGACAGGGCTGGAGAACATTTCTACGAGCAGTACTTC
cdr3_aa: CAWSAQDRAGEHFYEQYF

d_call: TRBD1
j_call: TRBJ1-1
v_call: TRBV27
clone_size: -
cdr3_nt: TGTGCCAGCAGTTCGACAGGGGGGCTGAGGAACACTGAAGCTTTCTTT
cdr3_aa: CASSSTGGLRNTEAFF

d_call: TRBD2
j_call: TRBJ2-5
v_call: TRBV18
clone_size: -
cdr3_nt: TGTGCCAGCTCACCGGGACTAGCGGTCCAAGAGACCCAGTACTTC
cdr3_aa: CASSPGLAVQETQYF

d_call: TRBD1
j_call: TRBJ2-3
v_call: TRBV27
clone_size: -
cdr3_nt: TGTGCCAGCAGTACTGGCAGGGGGCGCCCAATATGGCAGTATTTT
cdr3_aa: CASSTGRGRPIWQYF

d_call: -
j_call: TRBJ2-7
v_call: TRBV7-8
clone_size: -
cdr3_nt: TGTGCCAGCAGCTTAGCCGAGGAGTCCTACGAGCAGTACTTC
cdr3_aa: CASSLAEESYEQYF

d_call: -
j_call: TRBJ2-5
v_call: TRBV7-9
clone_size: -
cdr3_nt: TGTGCCAGCAGCTTGTTAAGGCCAGGGCAAGAGACCCAGTACTTC
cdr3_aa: CASSLLRPGQETQYF

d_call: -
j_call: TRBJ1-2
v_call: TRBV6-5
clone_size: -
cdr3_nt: TGTGCCAGCAGTAACGGGGGAAGCGATGGCTACACCTTC
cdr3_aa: CASSNGGSDGYTF

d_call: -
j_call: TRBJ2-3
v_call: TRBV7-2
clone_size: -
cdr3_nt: TGTGCCAGCAGCACCTCTGGAGAACGGGGCGTCACAGATACGCAGTATTTT
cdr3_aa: CASSTSGERGVTDTQYF

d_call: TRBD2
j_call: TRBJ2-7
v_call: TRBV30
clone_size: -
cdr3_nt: TGTGCCTGGAGTTTAGCGGGAGATTACGAGCAGTACTTC
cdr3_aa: CAWSLAGDYEQYF

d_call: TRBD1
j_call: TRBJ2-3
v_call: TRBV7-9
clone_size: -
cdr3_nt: TGTGCCAGCAGCCCACAGGGGGCAAGCACAGATACGCAGTATTTT
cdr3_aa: CASSPQGASTDTQYF

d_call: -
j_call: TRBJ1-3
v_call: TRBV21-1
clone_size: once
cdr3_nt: TGTGCCAGCAGCAACCGAATCAGGGTGAGTGGAAACACCATATATTTT
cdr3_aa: CASSNRIRVSGNTIYF

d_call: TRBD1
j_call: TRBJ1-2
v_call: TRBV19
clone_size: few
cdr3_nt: TGTGCCAGTAGTAGGATCCCCTTTCTCCGGGACAGCCTCAACTATGGCTACACCTTC
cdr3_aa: CASSRIPFLRDSLNYGYTF

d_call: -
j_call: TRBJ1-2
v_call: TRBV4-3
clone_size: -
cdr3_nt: TGCGCCAGCAGCCAAGATGGGTGGGGTCGAGGCTACACCTTC
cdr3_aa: CASSQDGWGRGYTF

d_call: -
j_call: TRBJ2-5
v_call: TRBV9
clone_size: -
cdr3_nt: TGTGCCAGCAGCGTAGACGGAACCCAACGACAGTACTTC
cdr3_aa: CASSVDGTQRQYF

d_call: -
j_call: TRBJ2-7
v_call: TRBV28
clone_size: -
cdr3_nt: TGTGCCAGCAGACCGATTAGCTCCTACGAGCAGTACTTC
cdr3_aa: CASRPISSYEQYF

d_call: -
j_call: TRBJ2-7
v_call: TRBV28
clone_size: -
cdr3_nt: TGTGCCAGCAGTTTCCGGCAGGGCCTCAGGGAGCAGTACTTC
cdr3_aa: CASSFRQGLREQYF

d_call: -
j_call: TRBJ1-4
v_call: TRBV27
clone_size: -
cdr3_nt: TGTGCCAGCAGTTCCGAACAGCAAAGTGACGAAAAACTGTTTTTT
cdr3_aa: CASSSEQQSDEKLFF

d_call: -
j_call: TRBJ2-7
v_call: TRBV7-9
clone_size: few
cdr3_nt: TGTGCCAGCAGCTCCATGGGGTGGTCGACGATTCAGCAGTACTTC
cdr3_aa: CASSSMGWSTIQQYF

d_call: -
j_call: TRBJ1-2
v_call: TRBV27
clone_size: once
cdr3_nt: TGTGCCAGCAGTTTCACGACAGGCGTTCTCGATGGCTACACCTTC
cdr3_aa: CASSFTTGVLDGYTF

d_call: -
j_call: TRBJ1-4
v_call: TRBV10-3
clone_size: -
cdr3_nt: TGTGCCATCAGTGACTCTACAGACCCTAATGAGAGACTGTTTTTT
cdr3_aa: CAISDSTDPNERLFF

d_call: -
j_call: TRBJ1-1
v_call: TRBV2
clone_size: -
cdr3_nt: TGTGCCAGCAGTGAAGGAAGGCACCTGAACACTGAAGCTTTCTTT
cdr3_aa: CASSEGRHLNTEAFF

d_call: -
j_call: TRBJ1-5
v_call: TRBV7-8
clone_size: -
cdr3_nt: TGTGCCAGCAGCTTAGGAACAGGGACGGGGCAGCCCCAGCATTTT
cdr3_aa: CASSLGTGTGQPQHF

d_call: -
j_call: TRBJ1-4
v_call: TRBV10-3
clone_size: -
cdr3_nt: TGTGCCATCAGTGCCGAGGTAGGGGATGAAAAACTGTTTTTT
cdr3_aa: CAISAEVGDEKLFF

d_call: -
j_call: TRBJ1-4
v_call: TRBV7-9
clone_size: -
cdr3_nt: TGTGCCAGCAGCTTAGGGCGTCGAACGAAGCGTGAAAAACTGTTTTTT
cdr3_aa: CASSLGRRTKREKLFF

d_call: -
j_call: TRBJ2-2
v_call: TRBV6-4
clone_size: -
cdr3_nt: TGTGCCAGCAGTGATCCCACAAGGGGCACCGGGGAGCTGTTTTTT
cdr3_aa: CASSDPTRGTGELFF

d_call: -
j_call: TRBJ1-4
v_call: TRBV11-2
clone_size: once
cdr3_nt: TGTGCCAGCGGAGAACAGGACCGGGTCATAGGGGAAAAACTGTTTTTT
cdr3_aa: CASGEQDRVIGEKLFF

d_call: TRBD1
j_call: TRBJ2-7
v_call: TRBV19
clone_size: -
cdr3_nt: TGTGCCAGTAGTCCGGGACAGGGGGGCTCCTACGAGCAGTACTTC
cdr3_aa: CASSPGQGGSYEQYF